This TCR beta chain was observed in a study of blood T cells in healthy people across ages (dated by TCRdb to between 2014 and 2016). Regarding the research as a whole: Template switching captured roughly one uniquely barcoded TCR beta cDNA molecule per two T cells in model experiments. Donors were grouped into four age groups: young (average roughly 15 years), middle-aged (approximately 41), aged (around 60) and long-lived (approximately 81). Donors of different ages were randomly distributed across sequencing lanes to avoid experimental bias. For two donors (one aged 18 to 30 and one aged 80 or older), the study analyzed two additional independent replicas of 1 million unique cDNA reads from the same blood draw. To track age-related changes in TCR beta repertoire diversity, the study relied on deep sequencing normalized with unique cDNA molecular identifiers.

In this sample, this clonotype turned up many times. No antigen is known for it. Base quality data are lacking; no much larger clone is found one base away. Libraries were built with 5' RACE. For sequencing, an Illumina HiSeq 2500 was employed. A second PCR of roughly 7 to 12 cycles was run with a J-beta primer mix and a sample-barcoded 5' primer. Each TCR beta cDNA molecule received a unique molecular identifier from a template-switch 5' adaptor carrying 12 random nucleotides. Each sample yielded at least 2.5 million CDR3-containing paired-end reads. First-strand cDNA synthesis was performed from all RNA using the Mint cDNA synthesis kit, with priming by a TRBC-specific oligonucleotide. Following uracil-DNA glycosylase treatment, all cDNA underwent a first 18-cycle PCR with the universal primers M1SS and BC2_uni_R. As for the original processing: Each sample was normalized by randomly selecting 1 million high-quality reads, each carrying a distinct molecular identifier. Reads with shared molecular identifiers were discarded instead of being binned into consensus sequences. CDR3 identification, clonotype clustering and error correction used MiTCR with a Q25 quality threshold and the strictest error-elimination algorithm. A nonparametric unseen species model using Euler transformation provided a lower-bound estimate of total TCR beta diversity. The raw public data were reprocessed by TCRdb itself: fastp quality trimming at Q25, MiXCR clonotype calling, in-frame beta chains only. Each CDR3 protein gets just one entry, which takes the most common genes and DNA from the rows behind it. TCRdb, rather than the study authors, made the V and J calls. The sample yields fewer than 800,000 distinct CDR3 sequences; 32% were counted once. Jointly, the top ten make up 15% of the sample.

Systemically healthy Caucasian individuals from Russia, around 38 in total and aged about 6 to 100 years, were included as donors. Each donor gave ten milliliters of peripheral blood, drawn into EDTA-treated Vacutainer tubes. PBMCs were isolated by Ficoll-Paque density-gradient centrifugation, with at least 6 million obtained per sample. Total RNA was extracted from PBMCs with Trizol reagent, with at least 6 micrograms obtained per sample. The percentages of naive CD45RAhigh/CD27high T cells were determined by flow cytometry on a PBMC aliquot from every donor. Trimmed from V: 2 bases; trimmed from J: 2 bases; junction bases lacking a gene match: 4. The germline V gene provides CDR1 SGDLS and CDR2 YYNGEE. The CDR3 contains 14 residues, cysteine and phenylalanine counted. Only CDR3 DNA remains: 42 bases, in frame from the first base. General findings and caveats noted by the study authors: Observed TCR beta diversity per million T cells fell roughly linearly with age, and a significant reduction was already apparent by age around 36. Estimates of total diversity based on one million sequenced T cells were regarded as lower bounds and as underestimates. A strong correlation was found between observed TCR beta diversity and the percentage of naive T cells measured by flow cytometry. Because the CMV infection status of the donors was unknown, age-related changes in expanded clonotypes may potentially have been confounded. The long-lived group showed more naive CD4+ T cells, fewer expanded clones and increased TCR diversity than the aged group, suggesting age selection. Bulk unsorted PBMC profiling prevented conclusive comparison of naive and antigen-experienced compartments.

The sequence joins TRBV9 to TRBJ2-7; TRBD1 aligns with 7 central bases. Sequenced sample: blood. This TCR derives from an elderly woman in good health. Donor details come from another sample of the same person, matched by shared clones. The nucleotides are TGTGCCAGCAGCGTCGGGACAGAAGCCTACGAGCAGTACTTC. Its translation is CASSVGTEAYEQYF.